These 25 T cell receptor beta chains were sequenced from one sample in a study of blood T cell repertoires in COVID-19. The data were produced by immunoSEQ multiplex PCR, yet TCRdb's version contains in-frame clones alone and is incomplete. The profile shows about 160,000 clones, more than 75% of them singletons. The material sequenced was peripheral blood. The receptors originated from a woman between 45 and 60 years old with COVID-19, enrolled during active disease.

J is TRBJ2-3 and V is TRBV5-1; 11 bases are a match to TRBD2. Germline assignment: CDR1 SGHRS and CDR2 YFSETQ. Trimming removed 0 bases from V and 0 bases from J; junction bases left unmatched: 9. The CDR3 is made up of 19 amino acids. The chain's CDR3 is CASSLARVAGGFSTDTQYF. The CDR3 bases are TGCGCCAGCAGCTTGGCCCGGGTAGCGGGGGGGTTTAGCACAGATACGCAGTATTTT.

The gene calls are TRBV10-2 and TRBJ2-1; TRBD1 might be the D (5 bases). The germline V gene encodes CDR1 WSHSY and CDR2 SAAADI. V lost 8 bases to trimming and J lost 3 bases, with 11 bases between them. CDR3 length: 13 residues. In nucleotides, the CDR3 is TGCGCCAGCGGGGCCTACCACTACAATGAGCAGTTCTTC. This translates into CASGAYHYNEQFF.

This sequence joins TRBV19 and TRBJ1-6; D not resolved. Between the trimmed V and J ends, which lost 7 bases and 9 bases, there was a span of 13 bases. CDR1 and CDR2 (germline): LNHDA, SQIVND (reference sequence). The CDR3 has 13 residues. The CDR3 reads CASTWTGSSPLHF. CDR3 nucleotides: TGTGCCAGTACCTGGACCGGGAGTTCACCCCTCCACTTT.

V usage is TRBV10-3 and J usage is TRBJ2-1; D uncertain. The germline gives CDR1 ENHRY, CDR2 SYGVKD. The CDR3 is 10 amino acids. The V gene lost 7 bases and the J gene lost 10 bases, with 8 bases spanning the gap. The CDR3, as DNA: TGTGCCATCAATGCAGTGGAGCAGTTCTTC. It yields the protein CAINAVEQFF.

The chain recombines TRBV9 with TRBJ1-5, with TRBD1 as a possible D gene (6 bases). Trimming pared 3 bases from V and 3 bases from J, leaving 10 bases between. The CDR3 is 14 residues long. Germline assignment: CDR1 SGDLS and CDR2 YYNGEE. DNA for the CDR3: TGTGCCAGCAGCGGCTGGGACAACAATCAGCCCCAGCATTTT. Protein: CASSGWDNNQPQHF.

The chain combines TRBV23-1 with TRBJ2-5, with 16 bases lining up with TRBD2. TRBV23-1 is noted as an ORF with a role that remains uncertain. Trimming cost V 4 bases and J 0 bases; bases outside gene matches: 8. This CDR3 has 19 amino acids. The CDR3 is CASSPSGTSGGGYQETQYF. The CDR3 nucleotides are TGCGCCAGCAGTCCAAGTGGGACTAGCGGGGGGGGGTACCAAGAGACCCAGTACTTC.

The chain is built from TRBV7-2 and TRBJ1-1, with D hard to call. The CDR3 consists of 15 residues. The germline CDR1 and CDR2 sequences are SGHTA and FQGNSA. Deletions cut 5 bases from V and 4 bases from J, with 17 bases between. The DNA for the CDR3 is TGTGCCAGCAGCCCTCGAGGAGGAGCGGGCACTGAAGCTTTCTTT. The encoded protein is CASSPRGGAGTEAFF.

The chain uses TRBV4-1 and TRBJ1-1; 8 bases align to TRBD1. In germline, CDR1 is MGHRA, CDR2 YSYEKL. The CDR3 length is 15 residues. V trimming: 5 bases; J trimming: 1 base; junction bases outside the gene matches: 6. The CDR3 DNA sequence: TGCGCCAGCAGCACGGGGACAGGACCGAACACTGAAGCTTTCTTT. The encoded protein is CASSTGTGPNTEAFF.

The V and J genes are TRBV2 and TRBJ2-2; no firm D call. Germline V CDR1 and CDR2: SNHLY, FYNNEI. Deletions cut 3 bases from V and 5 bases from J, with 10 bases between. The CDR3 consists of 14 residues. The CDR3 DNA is TGTGCCAGCAGTGATCCAGGTCTTACCGGGGAGCTGTTTTTT. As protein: CASSDPGLTGELFF. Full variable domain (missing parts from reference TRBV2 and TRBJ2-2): EPEVTQTPSHQVTQMGQEVILRCVPISNHLYFYWYRQILGQKVEFLVSFYNNEISEKSEIFDDQFSVERPDGSNFTLKIRSTKLEDSAMYFCASSDPGLTGELFFGEGSRLTVL.

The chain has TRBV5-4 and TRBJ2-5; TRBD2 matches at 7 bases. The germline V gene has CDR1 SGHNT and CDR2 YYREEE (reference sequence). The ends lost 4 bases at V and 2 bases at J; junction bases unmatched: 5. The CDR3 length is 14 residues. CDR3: CASSPGLVQETQYF. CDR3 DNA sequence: TGTGCCAGCAGCCCCGGACTAGTTCAAGAGACCCAGTACTTC.

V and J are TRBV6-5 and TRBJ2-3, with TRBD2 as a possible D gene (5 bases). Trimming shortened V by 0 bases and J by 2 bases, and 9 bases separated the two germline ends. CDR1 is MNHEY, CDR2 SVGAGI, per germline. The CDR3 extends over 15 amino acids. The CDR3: CASSYSRDSTDTQYF. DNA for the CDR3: TGTGCCAGCAGTTACTCGAGGGATTCCACAGATACGCAGTATTTT.

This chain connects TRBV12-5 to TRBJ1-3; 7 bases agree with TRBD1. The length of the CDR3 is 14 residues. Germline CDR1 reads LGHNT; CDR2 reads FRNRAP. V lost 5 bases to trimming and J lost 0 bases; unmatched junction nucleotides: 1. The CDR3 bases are TGTGCTAGTGGTCAGGGGGTCTCTGGAAACACCATATATTTT. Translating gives CASGQGVSGNTIYF.

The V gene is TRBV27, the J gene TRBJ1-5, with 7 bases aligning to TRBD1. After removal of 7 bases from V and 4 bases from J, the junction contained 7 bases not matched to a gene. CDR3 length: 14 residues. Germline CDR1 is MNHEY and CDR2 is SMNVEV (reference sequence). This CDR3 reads CASTTVRGNQPQHF. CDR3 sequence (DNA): TGTGCCAGCACCACGGTCAGGGGGAATCAGCCCCAGCATTTT.

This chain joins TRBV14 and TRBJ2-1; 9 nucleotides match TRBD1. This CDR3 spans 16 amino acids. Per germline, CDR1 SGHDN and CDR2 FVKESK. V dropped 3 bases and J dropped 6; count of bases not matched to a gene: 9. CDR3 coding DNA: TGTGCCAGCAGCCATCTACCCGGGACAGGGTCCAATGAGCAGTTCTTC. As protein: CASSHLPGTGSNEQFF.

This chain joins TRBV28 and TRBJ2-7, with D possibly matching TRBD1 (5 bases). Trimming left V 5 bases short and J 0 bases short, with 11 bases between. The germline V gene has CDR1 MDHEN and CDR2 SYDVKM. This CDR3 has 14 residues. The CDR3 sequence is CASSPQGNSYEQYF. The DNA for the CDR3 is TGTGCCAGCAGTCCTCAGGGTAACTCCTACGAGCAGTACTTC.

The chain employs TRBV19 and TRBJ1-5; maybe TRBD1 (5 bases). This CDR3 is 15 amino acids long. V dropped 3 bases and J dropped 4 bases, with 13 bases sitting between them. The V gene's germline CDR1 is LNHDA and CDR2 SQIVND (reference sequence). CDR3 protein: CASSMPRVHNQPQHF. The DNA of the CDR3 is TGTGCCAGTAGTATGCCCAGGGTCCATAATCAGCCCCAGCATTTT. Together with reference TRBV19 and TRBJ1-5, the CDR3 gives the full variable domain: DGGITQSPKYLFRKEGQNVTLSCEQNLNHDAMYWYRQDPGQGLRLIYYSQIVNDFQKGDIAEGYSVSREKKESFPLTVTSAQKNPTAFYLCASSMPRVHNQPQHFGDGTRLSIL.

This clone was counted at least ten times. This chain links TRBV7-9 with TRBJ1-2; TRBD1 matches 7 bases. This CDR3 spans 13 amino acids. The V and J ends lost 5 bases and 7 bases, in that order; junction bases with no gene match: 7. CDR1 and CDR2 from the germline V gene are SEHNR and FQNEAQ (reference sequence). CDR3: CASSHRGSVGYTF. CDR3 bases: TGTGCCAGCAGCCACAGGGGCTCGGTTGGCTACACCTTC.

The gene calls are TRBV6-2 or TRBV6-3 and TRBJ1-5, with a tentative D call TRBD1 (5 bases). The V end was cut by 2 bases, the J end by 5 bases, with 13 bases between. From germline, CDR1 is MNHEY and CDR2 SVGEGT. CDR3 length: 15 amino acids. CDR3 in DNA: TGTGCCAGCAGTTACGTTCAGGGCGGTGATCAGCCCCAGCATTTT. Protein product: CASSYVQGGDQPQHF.

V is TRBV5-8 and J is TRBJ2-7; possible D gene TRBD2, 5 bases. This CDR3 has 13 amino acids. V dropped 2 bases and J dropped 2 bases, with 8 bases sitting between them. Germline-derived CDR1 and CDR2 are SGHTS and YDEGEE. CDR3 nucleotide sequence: TGTGCCAGCAGCTTACCGGGGACCTACGAGCAGTACTTC. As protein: CASSLPGTYEQYF.

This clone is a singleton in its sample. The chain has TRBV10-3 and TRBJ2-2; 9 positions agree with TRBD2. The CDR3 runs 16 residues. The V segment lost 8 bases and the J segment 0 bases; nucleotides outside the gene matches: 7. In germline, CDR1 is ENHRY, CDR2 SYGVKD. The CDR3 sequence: CAIGSSGGTNTGELFF. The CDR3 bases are TGTGCCATCGGGTCAAGCGGGGGGACGAACACCGGGGAGCTGTTTTTT.

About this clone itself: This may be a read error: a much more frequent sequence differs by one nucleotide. The CDR3 loop is CASSLGNTEAFF. The CDR3 DNA sequence: TGTGCCAGCAGCCTCGGGAACACTGAAGCTTTCTTT. The chain recombines TRBV14 with TRBJ1-1; D uncertain. Germline loops: CDR1 SGHDN, CDR2 FVKESK. The CDR3 covers 12 residues. Trimming cost V 4 bases and J 1 base, with 4 bases left between them.

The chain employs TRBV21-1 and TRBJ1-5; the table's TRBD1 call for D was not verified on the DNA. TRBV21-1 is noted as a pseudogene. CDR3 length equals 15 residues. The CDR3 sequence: CASSKNRHSNQPQHF. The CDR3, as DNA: TGTGCCAGCAGCAAAAATAGACATAGCAATCAGCCCCAGCATTTT.

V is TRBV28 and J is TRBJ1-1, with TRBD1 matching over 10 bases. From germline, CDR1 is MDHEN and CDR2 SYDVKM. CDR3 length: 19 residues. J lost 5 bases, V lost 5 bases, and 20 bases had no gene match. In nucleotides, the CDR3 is TGTGCCAGCAGTCCCTCCGGGACAGGGGCACGGGGGGCCCCTACTGAAGCTTTCTTT. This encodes CASSPSGTGARGAPTEAFF. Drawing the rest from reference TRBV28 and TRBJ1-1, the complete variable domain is DVKVTQSSRYLVKRTGEKVFLECVQDMDHENMFWYRQDPGLGLRLIYFSYDVKMKEKGDIPEGYSVSREKKERFSLILESASTNQTSMYLCASSPSGTGARGAPTEAFFGQGTRLTVV.

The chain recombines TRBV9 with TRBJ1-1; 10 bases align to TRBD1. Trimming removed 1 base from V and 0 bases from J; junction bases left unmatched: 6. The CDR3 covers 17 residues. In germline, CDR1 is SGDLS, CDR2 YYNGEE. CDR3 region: CASSVHPGQGMNTEAFF. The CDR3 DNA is TGTGCCAGCAGCGTACATCCGGGACAGGGGATGAACACTGAAGCTTTCTTT.

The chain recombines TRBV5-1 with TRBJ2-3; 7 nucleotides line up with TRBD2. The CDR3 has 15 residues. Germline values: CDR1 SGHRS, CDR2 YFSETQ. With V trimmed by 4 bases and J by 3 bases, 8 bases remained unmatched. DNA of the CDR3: TGCGCCAGCAGCCCGTACGGGGAGGGGACAGATACGCAGTATTTT. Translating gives CASSPYGEGTDTQYF. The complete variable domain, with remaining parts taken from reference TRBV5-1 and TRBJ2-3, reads KAGVTQTPRYLIKTRGQQVTLSCSPISGHRSVSWYQQTPGQGLQFLFEYFSETQRNKGNFPGRFSGRQFSNSRSEMNVSTLELGDSALYLCASSPYGEGTDTQYFGPGTRLTVL.